The clone carrying this T cell receptor beta chain was recorded a few times. Antigen unknown. CDR1 and CDR2 (germline): SGHVS, FNYEAQ. Deletions cut 2 bases from V and 3 bases from J, with 15 bases between. CDR3 length: 16 residues. The sample is drawn from a study of T cell repertoires in cytomegalovirus infection. As for the study in general: Shared public TCR beta signatures pointed to both CMV infection and a matching HLA type.

Study observations and caveats: Identification of carriers of CMV plus the relevant HLA was performed using cumulative public TCR beta family frequency. Ex vivo, HLA-C-restricted CMV-specific TCR beta clonotypes prevailed over the rest of the response.

TCRdb re-analysed the reads in MiXCR, keeping a single row per CDR3 protein. The sample records around 120,000 distinct CDR3 sequences, 20% to 30% being singletons. The V gene is TRBV7-6, the J gene TRBJ2-3; D possibly corresponds to TRBD2 (5 bases). The receptor was isolated from a human donor in good health (CMV status not recorded). Some clones in this sample may be carry-over from other donors' samples. The source material was PBMCs, sequenced either directly or after in vitro stimulation (not recorded which). DNA for the CDR3: TGTGCCAGCAGCTTAAGAAAGGGAGACCCGACAGATACGCAGTATTTT. Translation gives CASSLRKGDPTDTQYF.